The 9 T cell receptor beta chains below all came from one sample that was sequenced in a study of radiotherapy plus CTLA-4 blockade in lung cancer (dated by TCRdb to the late 2010s). The library was made by the immunoSEQ multiplex PCR assay. The table was pulled from immuneACCESS by TCRdb, which kept in-frame rearrangements only. Such tables lose some clones; where checked, under half of the loss comes from unresolved V genes, and the rest has no known cause. Within this sample are tens of thousands of clones, with about 88% of them counted one time only. Clones ranked in the top ten supply less than 9% of the sample. The sequencing here drew on peripheral blood, taken from a patient treated with radiotherapy plus ipilimumab. The receptors shown here come from a human donor with non-small cell lung cancer whose response to radiotherapy plus ipilimumab could not be evaluated.

The V call is TRBV7-2, the J call TRBJ2-7; possible D gene TRBD1, 8 bases. The V end was cut by 5 bases, the J end by 2 bases, with 19 bases between. This CDR3 is built from 16 residues. Germline V gene data show CDR1 as SGHTA and CDR2 as FQGNSA. The CDR3 DNA sequence: TGTGCCAGCAGCGCCATGGGGGGGGACAGGCCCTACGAGCAGTACTTC. Encoded protein: CASSAMGGDRPYEQYF.

The chain is built from TRBV7-6 and TRBJ1-6, with TRBD1 matching over 10 bases. Germline trimming cut 5 bases from V and 6 bases from J; bases unmatched to any gene: 4. Germline V lookup: CDR1 SGHVS, CDR2 FNYEAQ. The CDR3 extends over 15 amino acids. The CDR3 nucleotides read TGTGCCAGCAGCGCCGGACAGGGGGTTAATTCACCCCTCCACTTT. This translates into CASSAGQGVNSPLHF.

The chain combines TRBV28 with TRBJ2-7, with D tentatively TRBD1 (6 bases). The CDR3 totals 14 residues. Germline V gene sequence: CDR1 MDHEN, CDR2 SYDVKM. Trimming took 2 bases from V and 8 from J, leaving 16 bases between them. The DNA of the CDR3 is TGTGCCAGCAGTTTACAGGGGTCTAGTTACAAGCAGTACTTC. Its translation is CASSLQGSSYKQYF.

The chain recombines TRBV28 with TRBJ2-7; 8 positions match TRBD2. CDR1 is MDHEN, CDR2 SYDVKM, per germline. The CDR3 contains 14 residues. V lost 8 bases to trimming and J lost 2 bases; unmatched junction nucleotides: 8. CDR3 sequence reads: CASGTGGEAYEQYF. The CDR3 DNA reads TGTGCCAGCGGGACGGGGGGGGAGGCCTACGAGCAGTACTTC.

The rearrangement links TRBV14 to TRBJ1-2, with 7 bases lining up with TRBD1. CDR3 size: 14 residues. J lost 3 bases, V lost 4 bases, and 5 bases had no gene match. CDR1 and CDR2 (germline): SGHDN, FVKESK. In DNA form, the CDR3 reads TGTGCCAGCAGCCCCGTAGGGGGCGACTATGGCTACACCTTC. The encoded protein is CASSPVGGDYGYTF.

This clone was recorded only once. The chain couples TRBV19 to TRBJ1-1; 10 bases match TRBD1. Germline V gives CDR1 LNHDA, CDR2 SQIVND (reference sequence). The V gene end was trimmed by 9 bases and the J gene end by 3 bases; junction bases not matched to a gene: 10. This CDR3 region has 15 residues. CDR3 in amino acids: CASTEDRGRDTEAFF. The CDR3 bases are TGTGCCAGCACTGAGGACAGGGGGAGGGACACTGAAGCTTTCTTT.

This clone was observed once. The rearrangement joins TRBV19 to TRBJ2-5, with D possibly TRBD2 on 6 matching bases. The CDR3 is 15 residues long. Trimming cost V 2 bases and J 1 base, with 11 bases left between them. The germline CDR1 and CDR2 sequences are LNHDA and SQIVND (reference sequence). The CDR3 region is CASSIPGVGQETQYF. Written as DNA, the CDR3 is TGTGCCAGTAGTATACCGGGAGTGGGCCAAGAGACCCAGTACTTC.

The V call is TRBV19, the J call TRBJ1-2; D is unresolved. The germline V gene encodes CDR1 LNHDA and CDR2 SQIVND (reference sequence). There are 13 residues in the CDR3. V lost 6 bases and J 2 bases, leaving 10 bases between the germline ends. The DNA for the CDR3 is TGTGCCAGTAGCTCCGGGATCAACTATGGCTACACCTTC. It is translated as CASSSGINYGYTF.

The J gene is TRBJ2-7, the V gene TRBV4-3; maybe TRBD2 (6 bases). The germline V gene has CDR1 LGHNA and CDR2 YSLEER. There are 17 residues in the CDR3. V was cut by 0 bases and J by 3 bases, with 18 bases left in between. CDR3 amino acids: CASSQEGIVSGYYEQYF. The CDR3 DNA is TGCGCCAGCAGCCAAGAAGGAATTGTTAGCGGATACTACGAGCAGTACTTC.